This T cell receptor beta chain was identified in a study of response to subunit inactivated influenza vaccine. Study-level results: Few new T cells, the authors suggested, are recruited by each seasonal influenza vaccination.

TCRdb used MiXCR to reprocess the RT-PCR reads, holding one entry per CDR3 protein. The sample includes around 850,000 distinct CDR3 sequences, roughly 20% of them seen just once. This clonotype was observed a few times. Its matching antigen is unknown. Germline V gene sequence: CDR1 DFQATT, CDR2 SNEGSKA (reference sequence). Trimming removed 1 base at V and 3 bases at J, with 13 bases between. The length of the CDR3 is 14 residues. The chain links TRBV20-1 to TRBJ2-7; possibly TRBD2 for D (6 bases). The TCR comes from a man between 50 and 59 years old who received an inactivated influenza vaccine. This material consisted of PBMCs from blood, taken 5 to 6 days after vaccination. This chain's CDR3 is CSARGPRSGYEQYF. CDR3 nucleotide sequence: TGCAGTGCTAGAGGACCCCGTAGCGGCTACGAGCAGTACTTC.